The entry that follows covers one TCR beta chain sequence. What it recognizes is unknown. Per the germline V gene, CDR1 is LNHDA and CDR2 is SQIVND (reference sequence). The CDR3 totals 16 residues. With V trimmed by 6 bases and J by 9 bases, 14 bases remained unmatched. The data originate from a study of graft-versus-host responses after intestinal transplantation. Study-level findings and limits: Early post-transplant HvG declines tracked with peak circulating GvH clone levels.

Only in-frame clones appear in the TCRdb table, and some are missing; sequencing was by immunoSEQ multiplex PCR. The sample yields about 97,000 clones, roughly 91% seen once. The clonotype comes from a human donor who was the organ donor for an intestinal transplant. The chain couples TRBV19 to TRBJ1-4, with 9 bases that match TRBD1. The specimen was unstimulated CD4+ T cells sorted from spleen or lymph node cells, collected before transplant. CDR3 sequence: CASSQNRPGQGKKLFF. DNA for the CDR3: TGTGCCAGTAGCCAAAACCGGCCGGGACAGGGAAAAAAACTGTTTTTT.